This TCR beta chain appears in the sequencing data of a study of blood T cell repertoires in COVID-19. Study details: Acute and convalescent COVID-19 specimens originated in the United States, Italy and Spain. PBMCs, B-cell-depleted T cells, or T cells were the source of the cDNA or gDNA that made up the material.

Under the authors' procedure: Using reference gene primer amplification, nucleated cell counts were estimated. Profiled with immunoSEQ multiplex PCR; TCRdb holds only in-frame clones, not every one. That table is the source of V, J and clone size, and D and trimming were worked out from the DNA. The sample lists 91,000 or so clones, around 84% seen once, with roughly 13% in the top ten. The CDR3 is 15 amino acids. Trimming cost V 5 bases and J 4 bases; bases outside gene matches: 12. Germline V gene sequence: CDR1 SGHDT, CDR2 YYEEEE. The chain has TRBV5-6 and TRBJ2-7, with TRBD1 identical over 7 bases. The clonotype comes from a woman in her fifties or sixties in a cohort sampled during active or convalescent COVID-19. Sequencing was carried out using peripheral blood. The CDR3 region has the DNA TGTGCCAGCAGAACGGACAGGACAGCCTTTTACGAGCAGTACTTC. It translates to CASRTDRTAFYEQYF.